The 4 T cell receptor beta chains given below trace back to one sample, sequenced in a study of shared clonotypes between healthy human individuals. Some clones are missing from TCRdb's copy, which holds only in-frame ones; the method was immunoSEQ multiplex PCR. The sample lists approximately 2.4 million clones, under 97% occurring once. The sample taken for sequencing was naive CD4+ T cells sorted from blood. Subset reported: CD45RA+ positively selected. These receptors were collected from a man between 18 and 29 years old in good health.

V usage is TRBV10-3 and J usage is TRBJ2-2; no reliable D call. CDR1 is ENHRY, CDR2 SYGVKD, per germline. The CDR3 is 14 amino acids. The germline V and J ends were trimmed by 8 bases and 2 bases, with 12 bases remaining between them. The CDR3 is CAIGYNLNTGELFF. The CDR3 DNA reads TGTGCCATCGGTTATAACCTCAACACCGGGGAGCTGTTTTTT.

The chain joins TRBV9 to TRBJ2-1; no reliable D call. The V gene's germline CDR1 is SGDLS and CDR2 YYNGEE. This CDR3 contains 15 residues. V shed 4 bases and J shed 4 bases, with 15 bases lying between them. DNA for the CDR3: TGTGCCAGCAGCTCTGACGGCCAGGTGTACAATGAGCAGTTCTTC. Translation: CASSSDGQVYNEQFF.

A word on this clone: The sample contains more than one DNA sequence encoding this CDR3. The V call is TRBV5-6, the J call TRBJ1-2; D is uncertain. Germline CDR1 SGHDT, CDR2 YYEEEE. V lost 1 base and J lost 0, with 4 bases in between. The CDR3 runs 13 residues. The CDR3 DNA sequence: TGTGCCAGCAGCTTGACAGCTAACTATGGCTACACCTTC. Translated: CASSLTANYGYTF.

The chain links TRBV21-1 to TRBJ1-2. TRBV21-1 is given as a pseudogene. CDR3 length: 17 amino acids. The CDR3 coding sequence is TGTGCCAGCAGCAAAGGAAGGGTATTTGAGGGTATAACTGGCTACACCTTC. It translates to CASSKGRVFEGITGYTF.